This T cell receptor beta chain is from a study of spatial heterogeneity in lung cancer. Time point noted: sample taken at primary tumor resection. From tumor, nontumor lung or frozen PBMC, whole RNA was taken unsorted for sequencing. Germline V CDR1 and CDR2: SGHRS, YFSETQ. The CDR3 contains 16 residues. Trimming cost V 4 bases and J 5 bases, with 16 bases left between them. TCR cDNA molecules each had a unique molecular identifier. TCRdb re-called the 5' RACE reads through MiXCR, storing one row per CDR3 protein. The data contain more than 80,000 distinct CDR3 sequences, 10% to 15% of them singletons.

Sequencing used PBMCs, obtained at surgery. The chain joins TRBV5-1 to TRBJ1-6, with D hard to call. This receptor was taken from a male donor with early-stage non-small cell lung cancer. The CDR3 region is CASSIAGPKNNSPLHF. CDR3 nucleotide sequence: TGCGCCAGCAGCATCGCCGGGCCGAAAAATAATTCACCCCTCCACTTT.